The sequence of this T cell receptor (beta chain) was determined in a study of shared clonotypes between healthy human individuals. This CDR3 is 17 amino acids long. Germline trimming cut 5 bases from V and 1 base from J; bases unmatched to any gene: 8. Germline V gives CDR1 KGHSH, CDR2 LQKENI. Only in-frame clones appear in the TCRdb table, and some are missing; sequencing was by immunoSEQ multiplex PCR. The sample includes about 1.5 million clones, 95% to 99% of them seen just once. Sequencing was carried out using naive CD4+ T cells sorted from blood. Subset: CD45RA+ positively selected. The rearrangement links TRBV18 to TRBJ2-4, with TRBD1 matching over 10 bases. This receptor was obtained from a man aged 25 to 45 in good health. CDR3 residues: CASSSGQGLVAKNIQYF. The CDR3, as DNA: TGTGCCAGCTCATCGGGACAGGGGCTGGTGGCCAAAAACATTCAGTACTTC.